This TCR beta chain was identified in a study of shared clonotypes between healthy human individuals. General study results and limits: An effect of sequencing depth on clonotype sharing among donors was expected.

The authors distributed each subset's genomic DNA evenly over several immunoSEQ plates. The method was immunoSEQ multiplex PCR; TCRdb's version includes in-frame clones alone and lacks a portion of them. The repertoire holds fewer than 600,000 clones, about four fifths seen once, with approximately 12% in the top ten. The CDR3 sequence is 14 residues long. Germline V lookup: CDR1 MGHRA, CDR2 YSYEKL. V was shortened by 0 bases and J by 5 bases, with 10 bases between the two germline ends. On this clone: Antigen unknown.

The source of this sequence is a woman in her 40s in good health. Some clones in this sample may be carry-over from other donors' samples. The chain has TRBV4-1 and TRBJ2-5; D is perhaps TRBD1 (6 bases). The sequenced material came from PBMCs. The CDR3 reads CASSQDQGPETQYF. DNA for the CDR3: TGCGCCAGCAGCCAAGATCAGGGGCCGGAGACCCAGTACTTC.